The TCR beta chain under discussion was sequenced for a study of cytomegalovirus exposure and HLA in healthy donors. Germline lookup yields CDR1 SGHNT and CDR2 YYREEE (reference sequence). V was cut by 4 bases and J by 7 bases, with 17 bases left in between. The CDR3 runs 15 residues. Study-wide findings and caveats: Earlier analysis looked at TCR beta V segments, and most were productive about 90% or about 30% of the time. Altogether, 170 or so TCR beta chains were recorded as cytomegalovirus-associated. There were a few CMV-associated chains whose specificity for CMV antigens was confirmed in vitro.

A remark on this clone: Its antigen is undetermined.

Amplification used 60 Vbeta primers and 13 Jbeta primers. Using immunoSEQ multiplex PCR, the repertoire was profiled, and TCRdb retains in-frame clones only, with some absent. The table lists approximately 90,000 clones, roughly three quarters of them singletons, with about 4% in the top ten. The clonotype comes from a man aged 25-45 years in good health and CMV-seronegative. The sample comprised PBMCs. The J gene is TRBJ1-4, the V gene TRBV5-4; weak D call: TRBD1 (6 bases). CDR3 bases: TGTGCCAGCAGCCAAGATCCAGGGGTGGGTGAAAAACTGTTTTTT. Its protein product is CASSQDPGVGEKLFF.